This T cell receptor beta chain was found in a study of CD8+CD57+ T cells in acquired aplastic anemia (dated by TCRdb to 2017 to 2018). About the full investigation: On average, sorted CD4+ and CD8+ cells yielded approximately 3 ug of extracted DNA, with a range of roughly 0.18 to 30 ug. A CD8+CD57+ expansion meant a frequency higher than the mean frequency seen in healthy subjects. Overall results and qualifications from the work: Roughly 30 CD8+ CDR3 sequences were shared between patients and controls but appeared highly expressed in patients and within their immunodominant clones. Patients and healthy controls showed no significant difference in CD8+ Simpson's diversity (P=0.060).

Flow cytometry had shown CD8+CD57+ cell expansion in the patients selected for sequencing. Every patient had a diagnosis of severe acquired aplastic anemia based on International Study of Aplastic Anemia and Agranulocytosis and Camitta criteria. No therapy had been received by the patients at the time of blood sampling. In the study, sorted CD4+ and CD8+ blood T cells from patients with severe aplastic anemia and from healthy subjects underwent deep sequencing of TCR repertoires. Patients were enrolled in the USA under clinicaltrials.gov protocols 00001620, 01623167, 00001397, 00071045, 00081523 and 00961064. Ficoll-Paque density gradient centrifugation was used to isolate peripheral blood mononuclear cells. Before DNA extraction, CD4+ and CD8+ T cells were sorted by FACS or by magnetic beads. Genomic DNA was used as template for profiling of TCR beta VDJ combinations and CDR3 sequences. An Illumina HiSeq 2000 was the platform used for TCR repertoire sequencing. The authors processed their data as follows. Repertoire assessment relied on Simpson's diversity index, CDR3 size and DJ length profiles, and TRBV/TRBJ rearrangement plots. Whichever DNA sequence was most abundant in the deep sequencing data was defined as the immunodominant clone. CDR3 amino acid sequences were screened for sharing across subjects and compared with published repertoires and the VDJdb database. TCRdb passed the public sequencing reads through fastp at Q25 and MiXCR, retaining productive beta sequences. Under each unique CDR3 protein, matching rows form one entry showing the most common genes and DNA. TCRdb, rather than the study authors, made the V and J calls. Present in this sample are 170,000 or so distinct CDR3 sequences, roughly 50% of which were seen just once. 30% to 40% of the sample lies in the top ten.

Sequences SNHLY (CDR1) and FYNNEI (CDR2) are obtained from the germline V gene. The CDR3 region is 15 residues in length, termini included. Regarding this clonotype: The clone's antigen remains unknown. Without the conserved terminal phenylalanine or tryptophan, this CDR3 likely stems from a read error. It is unclear where the CDR3 begins or ends on the DNA, so no DNA is shown, and the CDR3 is as TCRdb lists it.

The chain was built from TRBV2 and TRBJ2-2. The sequencing input was sorted CD4+, CD8+, or CD8+CD57+ T cells (not recorded which) from PBMCs. This receptor was identified in a human donor with aplastic anemia. This receptor carries the CDR3 CASSGGSTNTGELFL.